This T cell receptor beta chain originates from a study of blood T cell repertoires in COVID-19. This clone has just one count. The germline gives CDR1 SGHNT, CDR2 YYREEE (reference sequence). There are 13 residues in the CDR3. V lost 10 bases, J lost 11 bases, and 17 bases stayed unmatched. Assay used: immunoSEQ multiplex PCR; TCRdb lists only in-frame clones, some missing. The table has some 250,000 clones, 82% seen once. The V and J genes are TRBV5-4 and TRBJ1-1; 7 bases fit TRBD1. This sequence was found in a woman aged 55-69 years with active or convalescent COVID-19. The sample was peripheral blood. CDR3 in DNA: TGTGCCTGTCGGACAGGTCTGTTTGGTGTGGCTTTCTTT. This translates into CACRTGLFGVAFF.